The 17 T cell receptor beta chains below all came from one sample that was sequenced in a study of early T cells in non-severe SARS-CoV-2 infection. TCRdb re-called the 5' RACE reads through MiXCR, storing one row per CDR3 protein. The table includes tens of thousands of distinct CDR3 sequences, under 13% detected once. What was sequenced was whole blood. The origin of the receptors is an adult who was a healthcare worker with PCR-confirmed SARS-CoV-2 infection or an uninfected control (not recorded which).

This clonotype has more than one count but fewer than ten. V is TRBV21-1 and J is TRBJ1-1; no DNA check was done on the table's D call, TRBD1. TRBV21-1 is an annotated pseudogene. This CDR3 is 13 amino acids long. This chain's CDR3 is CASSKRGDTEAFF. CDR3 sequence (DNA): TGTGCCAGCAGCAAAAGGGGGGACACTGAAGCTTTCTTT.

This chain uses TRBV12-3 or TRBV12-4 with TRBJ1-3, with D perhaps TRBD1 (6 bases). The CDR3 runs 12 residues. With 6 bases removed from V and 9 bases from J, the gap between germline ends came to 12 bases. CDR3 DNA: TGTGCCAGCAGCGGGGGGCCGGGCACCATATATTTT. It yields the protein CASSGGPGTIYF.

This clonotype occurred a few times. V gene TRBV4-1 combines with J gene TRBJ2-7; the D is unclear. The CDR3 length is 14 residues. Germline V lookup: CDR1 MGHRA, CDR2 YSYEKL. Trimming stripped 3 bases from V and 2 bases from J, with 11 bases between. Here the CDR3 DNA reads TGCGCCAGCAGCCACGAAATCCCAGCCTACGAGCAGTACTTC. Translated, it gives CASSHEIPAYEQYF.

This chain links TRBV11-2 with TRBJ2-2; possible D gene TRBD1, 6 bases. Germline CDR1 SGHAT, CDR2 FQNNGV. V was pared by 4 bases and J by 7 bases, with 19 bases between. CDR3 length: 16 amino acids. This CDR3 reads CASSSGRTVSHGELFF. The DNA of the CDR3 is TGTGCCAGCAGCTCAGGCCGGACAGTGTCCCACGGGGAGCTGTTTTTT.

This clonotype was observed at least ten times. The J gene is TRBJ1-6, the V gene TRBV6-6, with D possibly TRBD1 on 5 matching bases. This CDR3 has 15 amino acids. The V and J ends lost 10 bases and 4 bases respectively, with 17 bases between them. The germline V gene encodes CDR1 MNHNY and CDR2 SVGAGI (reference sequence). The CDR3 bases are TGTGCCATACGTTCCGGGACTCCTTATAATTCACCCCTCCACTTT. Encoded protein: CAIRSGTPYNSPLHF.

The chain recombines TRBV2 with TRBJ1-1; weak D call: TRBD1 (6 bases). Trimming removed 7 bases at V and 1 base at J, with 10 bases between. Germline values: CDR1 SNHLY, CDR2 FYNNEI. CDR3 length: 13 amino acids. The CDR3 DNA reads TGTGCCAGCAAATTGACAGGGAACACTGAAGCTTTCTTT. This encodes CASKLTGNTEAFF.

This clonotype occurred a few times. The rearrangement joins TRBV3-1 to TRBJ2-1; tentative D call: TRBD2 (5 bases). This CDR3 is built from 13 residues. The germline gives CDR1 LGHDT, CDR2 YNNKEL (reference sequence). Trimming left V 5 bases short and J 15 bases short, with 20 bases between. As DNA, the CDR3 is TGTGCCAGCAGCTATAATACTGATAGCGTTGGGTTCTTC. It is translated as CASSYNTDSVGFF.

As concerns this clonotype: Possible read error: a much larger clone is one base away. J is TRBJ1-1 and V is TRBV28; D remains unclear. The CDR3 consists of 12 residues. Germline V gene sequence: CDR1 MDHEN, CDR2 SYDVKM. The V end lost 5 bases, the J end lost 0 bases, and 4 bases lay between the germline ends. The CDR3 protein is CASSRMNTEAFF. CDR3 coding DNA: TGTGCCAGCAGTAGGATGAACACTGAAGCTTTCTTT.

This sequence joins TRBV6-5 and TRBJ2-3; D might be TRBD1 or TRBD2, each matching 5 bases. The CDR3 spans 15 residues. Germline V gives CDR1 MNHEY, CDR2 SVGAGI. Trimming shortened V by 6 bases and J by 5 bases, and 18 bases separated the two germline ends. Here the CDR3 reads CASRLLRGRLDTQYF. The CDR3 DNA follows: TGTGCCAGCAGACTCCTGAGGGGTAGGCTAGATACGCAGTATTTT.

This clonotype was recorded a few times. This rearrangement joins TRBV14 to TRBJ2-2, with 7 bases identical to TRBD1. This CDR3 has 15 residues. The germline gives CDR1 SGHDN, CDR2 FVKESK. Germline trimming cut 2 bases from V and 4 bases from J; bases unmatched to any gene: 4. This CDR3 is CASSQFRGTTGELFF. Here the CDR3 DNA reads TGTGCCAGCAGCCAATTCAGGGGGACCACCGGGGAGCTGTTTTTT.

This clonotype has just a few counts. The chain carries TRBV6-1 and TRBJ2-1, with unresolved D. Germline V gene lookup returns CDR1 MNHNS and CDR2 SASEGT. V shed 3 bases and J shed 0 bases, with 6 bases lying between them. There are 14 residues in the CDR3. The CDR3 coding sequence is TGTGCCAGCAGTGATCCTTTCTCCTACAATGAGCAGTTCTTC. It translates to CASSDPFSYNEQFF.

In this sample, this clonotype turned up many times. V usage is TRBV5-1 and J usage is TRBJ2-5; 7 nucleotides align to TRBD1. CDR1 is SGHRS, CDR2 YFSETQ, per germline. The CDR3 consists of 14 residues. V gave up 4 bases and J gave up 3 bases; unmatched junction bases: 6. The CDR3 DNA follows: TGCGCCAGCAGCCCCGGGACAGCCGAAGAGACCCAGTACTTC. Translated, it gives CASSPGTAEETQYF. The full variable domain, with the rest looked up from reference TRBV5-1 and TRBJ2-5, is KAGVTQTPRYLIKTRGQQVTLSCSPISGHRSVSWYQQTPGQGLQFLFEYFSETQRNKGNFPGRFSGRQFSNSRSEMNVSTLELGDSALYLCASSPGTAEETQYFGPGTRLLVL.

This clonotype was seen many times. The chain joins TRBV30 to TRBJ2-3, with 13 bases aligning to TRBD2. The trim removed 7 bases at V and 2 bases at J, leaving 12 bases unmatched. In germline, CDR1 is GTSNPN, CDR2 SVGIG (reference sequence). The CDR3 totals 17 residues. In nucleotides, the CDR3 is TGTGCCTACCACCCCGGGACTAGCGGGATGTCCACAGATACGCAGTATTTT. Its protein product is CAYHPGTSGMSTDTQYF.

V gene TRBV20-1 combines with J gene TRBJ2-2; 7 bases fit TRBD2. V was clipped by 1 base and J by 4 bases; unmatched bases: 3. The V gene's germline CDR1 is DFQATT and CDR2 SNEGSKA (reference sequence). CDR3 size: 14 residues. The CDR3 spells CSARVREGTGELFF. In DNA, the CDR3 is TGCAGTGCTAGAGTCAGGGAGGGCACCGGGGAGCTGTTTTTT.

There are a few counts of this clonotype. Germline is not matched at one junction end, which may reflect a read error. V and J are TRBV29-1 and TRBJ1-2; D gene ambiguous. Germline CDR1 SQVTM, CDR2 ANQGSEA. This CDR3 region has 9 residues. The CDR3 DNA reads TGCAGCGTGTCCAACTTGGGAGTCTTC. Residues: CSVSNLGVF.

This clonotype was seen a handful of times. V and J are TRBV10-3 and TRBJ2-7; a weak D match, TRBD2 (5 bases). CDR3 length: 16 residues. Trimming pared 0 bases from V and 6 bases from J, leaving 18 bases between. Germline V lookup: CDR1 ENHRY, CDR2 SYGVKD. The CDR3 region is CAISESDLADPSEQYF. The CDR3 DNA follows: TGTGCCATCAGTGAGTCCGACCTAGCAGACCCTTCCGAGCAGTACTTC.

The CDR3 loop reads CATTDSLLAKNIQYF. CDR3 sequence (DNA): TGTGCCACCACCGACAGCCTACTAGCCAAAAACATTCAGTACTTC. This chain joins TRBV10-3 and TRBJ2-4, with D possibly TRBD1 on 5 matching bases. V was trimmed by 10 bases and J by 0 bases, leaving 16 bases between them. The CDR3 spans 15 residues. Germline V CDR1 and CDR2: ENHRY, SYGVKD.